What follows are 18 T cell receptor beta chains derived from one specimen sequenced in a study of post-analysis software for immune sequencing data (dated by TCRdb to between 2014 and 2016). What the study reported, not specific to this receptor: About five TRBV segments, including TRBV5-6, TRBV5-1 and TRBV20-1, were significantly more frequent in patients than controls.

For these TCRs, the target antigens are not known. Libraries were constructed by PCR. This sample was sequenced with an Illumina HiSeq 2500. To reduce PCR and sequencing biases, unique molecular identifiers were incorporated into the TCR beta cDNA libraries. The public reads were quality trimmed at Q25 with fastp and then assembled into clones with MiXCR by TCRdb, keeping productive beta chains. All rows with the same CDR3 protein become a single entry with the most common DNA and genes. Across this sample there are more than 450,000 distinct CDR3 sequences, with about 40% seen only once. Approximately 1.7% of the sample rests with the top ten. The sequenced material came from blood. These receptors were taken from a girl aged 10 to 17 with multiple sclerosis.

Concerning this clonotype: An end of the junction differs from the germline gene, which may be a read error. The chain recombines TRBV6-5 with TRBJ2-3; D remains ambiguous. CDR3 length: 14 amino acids. Germline-derived CDR1 and CDR2 are MNHEY and SVGAGI. This CDR3 is CVSRYSGEVDTQYF. Written as DNA, the CDR3 is TGTGTCAGCAGGTACTCGGGCGAAGTGGATACGCAGTATTTT.

The gene calls are TRBV15 and TRBJ1-1; 12 bases are shared with TRBD1. Germline V gene sequence: CDR1 LNHNV, CDR2 YYDKDF (reference sequence). V lost 3 bases, J lost 7 bases, and 9 bases stayed unmatched. The CDR3 contains 16 residues. In DNA, the CDR3 is TGTGCCACCAGCAGCCCAATAGGGACAGGGGGCGTTGAAGCTTTCTTT. Amino acid sequence: CATSSPIGTGGVEAFF.

J is TRBJ1-1 and V is TRBV7-2; no clear D. The CDR3 is 13 residues long. CDR1 is SGHTA, CDR2 FQGNSA, per germline. V dropped 5 bases and J dropped 1 base, with 8 bases sitting between them. CDR3 sequence (DNA): TGTGCCAGCAGCCGTGGGCCGAACACTGAAGCTTTCTTT. It codes for CASSRGPNTEAFF.

This chain connects TRBV20-1 to TRBJ2-7, with a possible D match to TRBD2 (6 bases). Deletions cut 6 bases from V and 4 bases from J, with 13 bases between. Germline-derived CDR1 and CDR2 are DFQATT and SNEGSKA (reference sequence). This CDR3 has 12 amino acids. For the CDR3, the DNA is TGCAGTGCCATCCAGGAGGGGTACGAGCAGTACTTC. Translated, it gives CSAIQEGYEQYF.

The rearrangement links TRBV10-3 to TRBJ1-5; D call uncertain. This CDR3 is built from 16 residues. Germline V gene lookup returns CDR1 ENHRY and CDR2 SYGVKD. V lost 0 bases and J lost 4, with 13 bases in between. The CDR3, as DNA: TGTGCCATCAGTGAGTCGGGCAGCGGGCATAATCAGCCCCAGCATTTT. The encoded protein is CAISESGSGHNQPQHF.

This sequence joins TRBV28 and TRBJ2-7; the D gene is possibly TRBD2 (6 bases). The CDR3 sequence is 14 residues long. The V end lost 6 bases, the J end lost 2 bases, and 14 bases lay between the germline ends. The V gene's germline CDR1 is MDHEN and CDR2 SYDVKM. The DNA of the CDR3 is TGTGCCAGCAGACCACCGGGACTTACCTACGAGCAGTACTTC. Translated: CASRPPGLTYEQYF.

V usage is TRBV10-3 and J usage is TRBJ1-2; 9 bases line up with TRBD1. The J segment lost 6 bases and the V segment lost 2 bases, leaving 7 bases of the junction unmatched. Germline-derived CDR1 and CDR2 are ENHRY and SYGVKD. The CDR3 contains 15 residues. The CDR3 DNA follows: TGTGCCATCAGTGAGGGGGACAGGGTGGTCGATGGCTACACCTTC. This sequence encodes CAISEGDRVVDGYTF.

The chain couples TRBV5-1 to TRBJ2-1, with 8 bases fitting TRBD1. CDR1 and CDR2 from the germline V gene are SGHRS and YFSETQ. This CDR3 contains 15 residues. The trim removed 3 bases at V and 5 bases at J, leaving 7 bases unmatched. This CDR3 reads CASSSYRGSNNEQFF. In DNA form, the CDR3 reads TGCGCCAGCAGCTCTTACAGGGGGTCCAACAATGAGCAGTTCTTC.

The rearrangement joins TRBV4-1 to TRBJ1-2, with unresolved D. V was shortened by 0 bases and J by 0 bases, with 5 bases between the two germline ends. Germline V gives CDR1 MGHRA, CDR2 YSYEKL. The CDR3 extends over 14 amino acids. In nucleotides, the CDR3 is TGCGCCAGCAGCCAAGATGAAACTAACTATGGCTACACCTTC. Translation: CASSQDETNYGYTF.

This clonotype was counted a few times. The V gene is TRBV5-1, the J gene TRBJ2-7; D is uncertain. The CDR3 has 11 amino acids. Germline V CDR1 and CDR2: SGHRS, YFSETQ. The germline V and J ends were trimmed by 4 bases and 6 bases, with 8 bases remaining between them. CDR3 coding DNA: TGCGCCAGCAGCGGGGTGGCCGAGCAGTACTTC. Translated: CASSGVAEQYF.

In its sample, this clonotype was seen many times. This chain links TRBV10-2 with TRBJ2-5; 9 nucleotides line up with TRBD2. Germline V gives CDR1 WSHSY, CDR2 SAAADI. The trim removed 4 bases at V and 5 bases at J, leaving 14 bases unmatched. The CDR3 sequence is 17 residues long. In DNA form, the CDR3 reads TGCGCCAGCAGTGTGAATCTTGAGGGACTAGCTGGGGAGACCCAGTACTTC. This sequence encodes CASSVNLEGLAGETQYF.

This clonotype turned up a few times. The chain is built from TRBV9 and TRBJ2-1; D gene ambiguous. The V and J ends lost 4 bases and 6 bases respectively, with 8 bases between them. The CDR3 loop spans 12 amino acids. Germline CDR1 reads SGDLS; CDR2 reads YYNGEE. CDR3 protein: CASSTYPNEQFF. The CDR3 DNA sequence: TGTGCCAGCAGCACCTATCCCAATGAGCAGTTCTTC.

The rearrangement joins TRBV5-1 to TRBJ2-1, with 13 bases lining up with TRBD2. Germline V gives CDR1 SGHRS, CDR2 YFSETQ. V lost 6 bases and J lost 3; bases outside the gene matches: 18. The CDR3 loop spans 20 amino acids. CDR3 DNA sequence: TGCGCCAGCAACAAGATAACTAGCGGGAGGGCAGGGGGAATCTACAATGAGCAGTTCTTC. This translates into CASNKITSGRAGGIYNEQFF.

The gene calls are TRBV25-1 and TRBJ2-3; no definite D call. This CDR3 has 12 residues. The germline V and J ends were trimmed by 6 bases and 4 bases, with 8 bases remaining between them. Germline V gene sequence: CDR1 MGHDK, CDR2 SYGVNS. This CDR3 reads CASSITADTQYF. In DNA form, the CDR3 reads TGTGCCAGCAGCATAACAGCAGATACGCAGTATTTT. Variable domain in full (rest from reference TRBV25-1 and TRBJ2-3): EADIYQTPRYLVIGTGKKITLECSQTMGHDKMYWYQQDPGMELHLIHYSYGVNSTEKGDLSSESTVSRIRTEHFPLTLESARPSHTSQYLCASSITADTQYFGPGTRLTVL.

The rearrangement links TRBV7-9 to TRBJ2-5; D is ambiguous. Trimming cost V 1 base and J 0 bases, with 9 bases left between them. The CDR3 loop spans 15 amino acids. In germline, CDR1 is SEHNR, CDR2 FQNEAQ (reference sequence). The CDR3 region is CASSLGRAHQETQYF. The CDR3 DNA follows: TGTGCCAGCAGCTTAGGCCGGGCACACCAAGAGACCCAGTACTTC.

This clonotype has just a few counts. This chain uses TRBV29-1 with TRBJ2-5; 9 bases line up with TRBD2. This CDR3 is built from 19 residues. J was trimmed by 3 bases and V by 0 bases; bases with no gene match: 17. The germline V gene has CDR1 SQVTM and CDR2 ANQGSEA. The CDR3 sequence: CSVEDPTSAGGAVEETQYF. CDR3 DNA sequence: TGCAGCGTTGAAGATCCAACGTCGGCGGGGGGGGCCGTGGAAGAGACCCAGTACTTC.

The rearrangement links TRBV14 to TRBJ2-7; D not resolved. The CDR3 is 17 residues long. Germline V gene lookup returns CDR1 SGHDN and CDR2 FVKESK. V was clipped by 3 bases and J by 0 bases, with 18 bases between them. The CDR3 sequence is CASSQRRRTANSYEQYF. In DNA, the CDR3 is TGTGCCAGCAGCCAGAGAAGGCGAACAGCGAACTCCTACGAGCAGTACTTC.

The rearrangement links TRBV12-3 or TRBV12-4 to TRBJ2-1; 11 positions match TRBD2. The CDR3 loop spans 14 amino acids. V dropped 2 bases and J dropped 10; count of bases not matched to a gene: 4. CDR3 bases: TGTGCCAGCAGTTTAACTAGCGGGAGCAGCGAGCAGTTCTTC. Encoded protein: CASSLTSGSSEQFF.